This T cell receptor beta chain was sequenced in a study of response to subunit inactivated influenza vaccine. V gave up 5 bases and J gave up 2 bases, with 10 bases separating them. The length of the CDR3 is 14 residues. This clonotype was counted a few times. TCRdb reprocessed the RT-PCR reads with MiXCR, giving one entry per CDR3 protein. In the table there are approximately 700,000 distinct CDR3 sequences, around 13% of which are singletons. This clonotype was obtained from a man between 50 and 59 years old who received an inactivated influenza vaccine. V is TRBV12-3 or TRBV12-4 and J is TRBJ2-1, with D possibly being TRBD1 or TRBD2 (5 bases each). Here the sequenced sample was PBMCs from blood, taken 14 days before vaccination. This CDR3 is CASSRGSPYNEQFF. The CDR3 region has the DNA TGTGCCAGCAGTCGGGGCTCACCCTACAATGAGCAGTTCTTC.